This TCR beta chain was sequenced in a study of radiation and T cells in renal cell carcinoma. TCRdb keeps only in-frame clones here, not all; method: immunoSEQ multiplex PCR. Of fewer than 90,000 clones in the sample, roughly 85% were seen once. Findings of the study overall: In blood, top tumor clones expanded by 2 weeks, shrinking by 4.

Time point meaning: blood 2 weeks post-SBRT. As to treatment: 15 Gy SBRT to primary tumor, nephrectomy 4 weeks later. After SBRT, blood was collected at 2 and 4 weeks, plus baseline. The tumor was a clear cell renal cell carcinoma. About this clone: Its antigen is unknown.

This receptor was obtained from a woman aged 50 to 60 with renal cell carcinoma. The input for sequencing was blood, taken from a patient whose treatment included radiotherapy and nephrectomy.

CDR3 sequence (DNA): TGTGCCAGCAGCTTGGTTGGACAGGGAAATGGCTACACCTTC. It translates to CASSLVGQGNGYTF. V is TRBV7-2 and J is TRBJ1-2; TRBD1 matches 8 bases. Losses at the gene ends were 3 bases for V and 6 bases for J; bases not matched to a gene: 6. The CDR3 consists of 14 residues. Germline CDR1 reads SGHTA; CDR2 reads FQGNSA.